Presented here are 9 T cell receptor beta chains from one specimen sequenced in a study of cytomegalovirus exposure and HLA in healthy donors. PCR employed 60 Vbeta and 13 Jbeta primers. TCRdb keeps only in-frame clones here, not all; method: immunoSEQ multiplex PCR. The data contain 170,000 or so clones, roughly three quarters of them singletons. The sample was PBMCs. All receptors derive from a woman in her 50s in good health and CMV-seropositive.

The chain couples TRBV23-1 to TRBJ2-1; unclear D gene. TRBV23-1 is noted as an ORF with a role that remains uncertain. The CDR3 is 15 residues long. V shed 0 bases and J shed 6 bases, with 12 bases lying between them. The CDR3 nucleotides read TGCGCCAGCAGTCAATCGCAGCGTGGGTGCAATGAGCAGTTCTTC. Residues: CASSQSQRGCNEQFF.

The CDR3 loop reads CASSILAGGDSYEQYF. The DNA for the CDR3 is TGTGCCAGCAGTATATTAGCGGGAGGGGACTCCTACGAGCAGTACTTC. V usage is TRBV27 and J usage is TRBJ2-7, with 11 bases aligning to TRBD2. Germline V lookup: CDR1 MNHEY, CDR2 SMNVEV (reference sequence). V dropped 5 bases and J dropped 0; count of bases not matched to a gene: 6. This CDR3 is built from 16 residues.

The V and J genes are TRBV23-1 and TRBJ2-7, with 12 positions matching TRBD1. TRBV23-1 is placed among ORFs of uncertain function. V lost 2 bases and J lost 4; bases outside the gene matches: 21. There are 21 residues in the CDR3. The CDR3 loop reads CASSQDLRSGQGAQAQYEQYF. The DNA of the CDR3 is TGCGCCAGCAGTCAAGACCTTCGGTCGGGACAGGGGGCGCAGGCTCAGTACGAGCAGTACTTC.

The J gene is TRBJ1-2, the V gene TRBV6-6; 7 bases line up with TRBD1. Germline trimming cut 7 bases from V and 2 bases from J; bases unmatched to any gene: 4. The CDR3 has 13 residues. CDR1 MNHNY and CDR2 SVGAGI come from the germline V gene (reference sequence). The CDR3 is CASTLDRNYGYTF. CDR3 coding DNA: TGTGCCAGCACCCTGGACAGGAACTATGGCTACACCTTC.

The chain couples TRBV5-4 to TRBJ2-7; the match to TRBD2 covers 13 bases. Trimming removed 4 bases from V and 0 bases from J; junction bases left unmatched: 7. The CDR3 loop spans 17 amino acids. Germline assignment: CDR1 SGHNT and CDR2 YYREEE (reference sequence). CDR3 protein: CASSAQGLAGSSYEQYF. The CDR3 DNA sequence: TGTGCCAGCAGCGCCCAGGGACTAGCGGGGAGCTCCTACGAGCAGTACTTC.

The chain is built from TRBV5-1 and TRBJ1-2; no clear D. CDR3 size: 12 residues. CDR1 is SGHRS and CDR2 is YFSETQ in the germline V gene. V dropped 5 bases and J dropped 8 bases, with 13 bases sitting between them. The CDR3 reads CASSIGNTGYTF. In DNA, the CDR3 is TGCGCCAGCAGTATCGGGAATACGGGCTACACCTTC.

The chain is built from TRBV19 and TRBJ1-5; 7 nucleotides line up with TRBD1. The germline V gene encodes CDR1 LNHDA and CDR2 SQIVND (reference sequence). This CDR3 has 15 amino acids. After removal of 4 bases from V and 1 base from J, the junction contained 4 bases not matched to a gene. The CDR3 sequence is CASSSHRGSNQPQHF. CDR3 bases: TGTGCCAGTAGTAGCCACAGGGGAAGCAATCAGCCCCAGCATTTT.

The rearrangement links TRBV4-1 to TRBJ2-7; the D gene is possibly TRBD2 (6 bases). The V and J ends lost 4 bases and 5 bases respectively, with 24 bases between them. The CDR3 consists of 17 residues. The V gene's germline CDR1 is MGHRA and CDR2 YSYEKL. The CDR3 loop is CASSLETGMRRGNEQYF. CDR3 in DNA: TGCGCCAGCAGCCTAGAGACCGGTATGCGGAGGGGCAACGAGCAGTACTTC.

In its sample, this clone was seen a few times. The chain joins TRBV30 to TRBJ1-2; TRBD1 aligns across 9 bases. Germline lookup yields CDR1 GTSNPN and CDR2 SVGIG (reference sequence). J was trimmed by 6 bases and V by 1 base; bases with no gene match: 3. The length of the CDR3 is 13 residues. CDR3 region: CAWSATGGDGYTF. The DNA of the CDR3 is TGTGCCTGGAGTGCGACAGGGGGAGATGGCTACACCTTC.